These 30 T cell receptor beta chains were sequenced from one sample in a study of blood T cell repertoires in COVID-19 (dated by TCRdb to 2020 to 2022). Library preparation employed the immunoSEQ multiplex PCR assay. In TCRdb, the immuneACCESS table is reduced to in-frame sequences with V and J assigned. These tables do not hold every clone; where another copy was compared, an unresolved V gene accounts for under half, and the others remain unexplained. For this sample the table gives roughly 100,000 clones, of which roughly four fifths were detected only once. Of the sample, 15% falls within the top ten clones. The sample consisted of peripheral blood. Every receptor here comes from a woman aged 80 or older with acute or convalescent COVID-19.

The genes are TRBV29-1 and TRBJ2-3, with 9 positions matching TRBD2. The CDR3 loop spans 14 amino acids. V dropped 5 bases and J dropped 3; count of bases not matched to a gene: 6. CDR1 is SQVTM and CDR2 is ANQGSEA in the germline V gene. The CDR3 DNA sequence: TGCAGCGTTCGGAGCGGGAGGAGGACAGATACGCAGTATTTT. It encodes CSVRSGRRTDTQYF.

The chain employs TRBV19 and TRBJ2-2, with 7 bases that match TRBD1. CDR1 LNHDA and CDR2 SQIVND come from the germline V gene (reference sequence). V lost 4 bases and J lost 9; bases outside the gene matches: 14. This CDR3 is 16 amino acids long. CDR3 amino acids: CASSTRLTGRGWELFF. The CDR3 bases are TGTGCCAGTAGTACCCGACTGACAGGGCGAGGCTGGGAGCTGTTTTTT.

This chain joins TRBV19 and TRBJ2-2; 8 bases map to TRBD1. Trimming at V came to 3 bases and at J to 7 bases, leaving 10 bases not matched to a gene. The CDR3 consists of 16 residues. CDR1 LNHDA and CDR2 SQIVND come from the germline V gene (reference sequence). This CDR3 reads CASSIVGRGHDGELFF. The CDR3 coding sequence is TGTGCCAGTAGTATTGTTGGCAGGGGGCATGACGGGGAGCTGTTTTTT.

The sample holds a few counts of this clone. The V and J genes are TRBV28 and TRBJ1-4, with D maybe TRBD1 (6 bases). The CDR3 is made up of 16 amino acids. V lost 8 bases, J lost 2 bases, and 18 bases lay in between. Looked up from germline, CDR1 is MDHEN and CDR2 is SYDVKM. DNA for the CDR3: TGTGCCAGCCGAAGCACGGGGGGGGCTACTAATGAAAAACTGTTTTTT. Translating gives CASRSTGGATNEKLFF.

Only one count was recorded for this clone. The gene calls are TRBV10-3 and TRBJ1-1; D is unresolved. In germline, CDR1 is ENHRY, CDR2 SYGVKD. The CDR3 consists of 13 residues. Trimming left V 2 bases short and J 10 bases short, with 14 bases between. In DNA form, the CDR3 reads TGTGCCATCAGTGAGATAGAGAGCATTAGAGCTTTCTTT. This encodes CAISEIESIRAFF.

This chain links TRBV5-4 with TRBJ2-1; D is possibly TRBD2 (6 bases). V was trimmed by 4 bases and J by 6 bases, leaving 11 bases between them. Germline-derived CDR1 and CDR2 are SGHNT and YYREEE (reference sequence). The CDR3 runs 13 residues. CDR3 sequence: CASSPGGVNEQFF. In nucleotides, the CDR3 is TGTGCCAGCAGCCCCGGCGGGGTCAATGAGCAGTTCTTC.

For this clone: Other DNA sequences in this sample translate to the same CDR3. The chain links TRBV4-3 to TRBJ1-1; D gene uncertain. The CDR3 is 13 amino acids. Looked up from germline, CDR1 is LGHNA and CDR2 is YSLEER. Trimming removed 1 base at V and 1 base at J, with 4 bases between. The CDR3 DNA sequence: TGCGCCAGCAGCCAAGCAGGGAACACTGAAGCTTTCTTT. It is translated as CASSQAGNTEAFF.

The chain uses TRBV7-9 and TRBJ1-1; 7 nucleotides agree with TRBD1. V gave up 10 bases and J gave up 3 bases; unmatched junction bases: 14. The germline gives CDR1 SEHNR, CDR2 FQNEAQ (reference sequence). The CDR3 loop spans 15 amino acids. The CDR3 DNA reads as TGTGCCACCCGCCGAGACAGGGCCCTCGACACTGAAGCTTTCTTT. Its translation: CATRRDRALDTEAFF. The whole variable domain, filled in from reference TRBV7-9 and TRBJ1-1, reads DTGVSQNPRHKITKRGQNVTFRCDPISEHNRLYWYRQTLGQGPEFLTYFQNEAQLEKSRLLSDRFSAERPKGSFSTLEIQRTEQGDSAMYLCATRRDRALDTEAFFGQGTRLTVV.

This clone has just one count. The chain employs TRBV29-1 and TRBJ1-1; TRBD1 agrees at 10 bases. The CDR3 runs 16 residues. Germline CDR1 SQVTM, CDR2 ANQGSEA. V shed 7 bases and J 0 bases; nucleotides not matched to a gene: 11. The CDR3 DNA is TGCAGCGCCCAACGACGGACAGGGGGATTGAACACTGAAGCTTTCTTT. Translation: CSAQRRTGGLNTEAFF.

V gene TRBV5-1 combines with J gene TRBJ1-5, with 7 bases identical to TRBD1. CDR3 size: 15 residues. Germline CDR1 SGHRS, CDR2 YFSETQ. Trimming cost V 1 base and J 6 bases; bases outside gene matches: 7. The CDR3 nucleotides read TGCGCCAGCAGCTTGTTAGGGGGCGACGGTCAGCCCCAGCATTTT. Translation gives CASSLLGGDGQPQHF.

The chain carries TRBV6-5 and TRBJ2-1; the D gene is possibly TRBD1 (5 bases). CDR3 length equals 13 residues. Trimming shortened V by 0 bases and J by 6 bases, and 6 bases separated the two germline ends. From germline, CDR1 is MNHEY and CDR2 SVGAGI. The CDR3 loop reads CASSYSTANEQFF. DNA for the CDR3: TGTGCCAGCAGTTACTCGACAGCCAATGAGCAGTTCTTC.

The chain recombines TRBV6-5 with TRBJ2-1; possibly TRBD1 for D (6 bases). Trimming left V 8 bases short and J 4 bases short, with 12 bases between. The CDR3 covers 13 residues. Germline loops: CDR1 MNHEY, CDR2 SVGAGI. The CDR3 protein is CASRRDIYNEQFF. The DNA for the CDR3 is TGTGCCAGCCGCCGGGACATTTACAATGAGCAGTTCTTC.

The chain has TRBV24-1 and TRBJ2-2, with D maybe TRBD2 (6 bases). The CDR3 runs 12 residues. V was shortened by 10 bases and J by 6 bases, with 11 bases between the two germline ends. Germline CDR1 is KGHDR and CDR2 is SFDVKD. Here the CDR3 reads CATGRWAGELFF. CDR3 DNA: TGTGCCACAGGGAGGTGGGCCGGGGAGCTGTTTTTT.

This clone was picked up a small number of times. The V gene is TRBV7-6, the J gene TRBJ2-5; 13 bases agree with TRBD2. This CDR3 has 17 residues. Germline loops: CDR1 SGHVS, CDR2 FNYEAQ. V trimming: 3 bases; J trimming: 7 bases; junction bases outside the gene matches: 11. This chain's CDR3 is CASSLGGLAGEGGTQYF. CDR3 nucleotide sequence: TGTGCCAGCAGCTTGGGAGGACTAGCGGGAGAGGGAGGGACCCAGTACTTC.

V usage is TRBV24-1 and J usage is TRBJ2-3; D possibly corresponds to TRBD1 (6 bases). Trimming removed 1 base at V and 4 bases at J, with 11 bases between. The germline V gene has CDR1 KGHDR and CDR2 SFDVKD. CDR3 length equals 15 residues. The CDR3 here is CATSDLSQGSDTQYF. The CDR3 DNA follows: TGTGCCACCAGTGATTTATCACAGGGCTCAGATACGCAGTATTTT.

The chain combines TRBV27 with TRBJ2-7, with D unclear. CDR1 is MNHEY and CDR2 is SMNVEV in the germline V gene (reference sequence). The CDR3 length is 11 residues. Trimming stripped 10 bases from V and 3 bases from J, with 10 bases between. CDR3 nucleotides: TGTGCCACCGGTAATAACTACGAGCAGTACTTC. Its protein is CATGNNYEQYF.

The chain uses TRBV10-3 and TRBJ1-5; 7 bases match TRBD1. The CDR3 is 13 residues long. Germline V gene sequence: CDR1 ENHRY, CDR2 SYGVKD. Trimming cost V 5 bases and J 5 bases; bases outside gene matches: 3. The CDR3 loop reads CAISRTGDQPQHF. For the CDR3, the DNA is TGTGCCATCAGTCGGACAGGAGATCAGCCCCAGCATTTT.

V and J are TRBV19 and TRBJ2-5, with 7 bases fitting TRBD1. V lost 4 bases, J lost 5 bases, and 13 bases stayed unmatched. Germline loops: CDR1 LNHDA, CDR2 SQIVND (reference sequence). This CDR3 spans 16 amino acids. CDR3 in DNA: TGTGCCAGTAGTAGACTTGGACAGGTAGTAGGGGAGACCCAGTACTTC. It specifies CASSRLGQVVGETQYF.

The chain employs TRBV6-5 and TRBJ1-3, with D perhaps matching TRBD1 (5 bases). The CDR3 has 15 amino acids. V lost 0 bases to trimming and J lost 2 bases, with 8 bases between them. From germline, CDR1 is MNHEY and CDR2 SVGAGI. CDR3 in amino acids: CASSYSRQTGNTIYF. As DNA, the CDR3 is TGTGCCAGCAGTTACTCAAGACAGACTGGAAACACCATATATTTT.

The sample holds one count of this clone. The genes are TRBV7-2 and TRBJ2-1; TRBD2 agrees at 7 bases. This CDR3 contains 13 residues. Per the germline V gene, CDR1 is SGHTA and CDR2 is FQGNSA. After removal of 5 bases from V and 10 bases from J, the junction contained 8 bases not matched to a gene. CDR3 amino acids: CASSAAGYKEQFF. Here the CDR3 DNA reads TGTGCCAGCAGCGCAGCGGGGTATAAGGAGCAGTTCTTC.

This chain links TRBV6-6 with TRBJ2-7; no firm D call. The germline V gene encodes CDR1 MNHNY and CDR2 SVGAGI (reference sequence). CDR3 length: 15 amino acids. Trimming left V 3 bases short and J 0 bases short, with 12 bases between. In DNA, the CDR3 is TGTGCCAGCAGTTATTTAGAGGCTAACTCCTACGAGCAGTACGTC. It encodes CASSYLEANSYEQYV.

V and J are TRBV30 and TRBJ1-2; tentatively, D is TRBD1 (5 bases). The germline gives CDR1 GTSNPN, CDR2 SVGIG (reference sequence). The CDR3 is 13 residues long. V lost 2 bases to trimming and J lost 6 bases, with 13 bases between them. The CDR3 reads CAWSIRALHGYTF. CDR3 coding DNA: TGTGCCTGGAGTATCAGGGCTCTCCATGGCTACACCTTC.

The V gene is TRBV7-2, the J gene TRBJ2-2, with D perhaps matching TRBD2 (6 bases). Trimming took off 5 bases at V and 6 bases at J, with 13 bases between the two ends. Germline CDR1 and CDR2: SGHTA and FQGNSA. The CDR3 spans 14 residues. The DNA for the CDR3 is TGTGCCAGCAGCCGCCGGAGGGAAGCCGGGGAGCTGTTTTTT. Translating gives CASSRRREAGELFF.

The chain carries TRBV6-5 and TRBJ2-1; TRBD1 is a possible D gene (5 bases). V lost 0 bases and J lost 6, with 9 bases in between. Germline V gene data show CDR1 as MNHEY and CDR2 as SVGAGI. This CDR3 comprises 14 residues. CDR3 sequence reads: CASSYSYQGNEQFF. CDR3 in DNA: TGTGCCAGCAGTTACTCCTACCAGGGCAATGAGCAGTTCTTC.

The V call is TRBV19, the J call TRBJ1-3, with D maybe TRBD1 (5 bases). CDR1 LNHDA and CDR2 SQIVND come from the germline V gene (reference sequence). The CDR3 sequence is 15 residues long. Between the trimmed V and J ends, which lost 5 bases and 1 base, there was a span of 12 bases. CDR3 sequence: CASSPDPGSGNTIYF. The CDR3, as DNA: TGTGCCAGTAGTCCGGACCCAGGGTCTGGAAACACCATATATTTT.

There are a few counts of this clone. The rearrangement links TRBV19 to TRBJ2-1; 13 nucleotides align to TRBD2. Germline CDR1 reads LNHDA; CDR2 reads SQIVND (reference sequence). This CDR3 has 16 amino acids. V shed 5 bases and J 7 bases; nucleotides not matched to a gene: 8. This chain's CDR3 is CASSPRTSGRLNEQFF. CDR3 nucleotide sequence: TGTGCCAGTAGTCCCAGGACTAGCGGGAGATTGAATGAGCAGTTCTTC.

The chain uses TRBV5-1 and TRBJ2-5, with TRBD2 matching over 8 bases. CDR1 SGHRS and CDR2 YFSETQ come from the germline V gene. CDR3 size: 15 residues. V lost 2 bases and J lost 5; bases outside the gene matches: 8. CDR3 region: CASSFGGTSSETQYF. CDR3 nucleotide sequence: TGCGCCAGCAGCTTCGGTGGGACTAGTAGCGAGACCCAGTACTTC. Supplemented by reference TRBV5-1 and TRBJ2-5, the full variable domain reads KAGVTQTPRYLIKTRGQQVTLSCSPISGHRSVSWYQQTPGQGLQFLFEYFSETQRNKGNFPGRFSGRQFSNSRSEMNVSTLELGDSALYLCASSFGGTSSETQYFGPGTRLLVL.

This clone was recorded once. The rearrangement joins TRBV3-1 (or the pseudogene TRBV3-2) to TRBJ2-3; 7 nucleotides match TRBD2. Germline V gives CDR1 LGHDT, CDR2 YNNKEL (reference sequence). Trimming at V came to 0 bases and at J to 2 bases, leaving 5 bases not matched to a gene. The CDR3 contains 16 residues. In DNA, the CDR3 is TGTGCCAGCAGCCAAGAAGGGCGGGGGAACACAGATACGCAGTATTTT. This encodes CASSQEGRGNTDTQYF.

The V and J genes are TRBV6-6 and TRBJ2-7; 7 nucleotides match TRBD2. Germline lookup yields CDR1 MNHNY and CDR2 SVGAGI (reference sequence). After removal of 0 bases from V and 3 bases from J, the junction contained 8 bases not matched to a gene. This CDR3 region has 16 residues. The DNA of the CDR3 is TGTGCCAGCAGTTACTCGAAACTAGCGTTACTCTACGAGCAGTACGTC. Protein: CASSYSKLALLYEQYV.

The gene calls are TRBV2 and TRBJ1-4; D might be TRBD1 (5 bases). The V gene's germline CDR1 is SNHLY and CDR2 FYNNEI. The CDR3 loop spans 16 amino acids. The germline V and J ends were trimmed by 5 bases and 8 bases, with 21 bases remaining between them. CDR3 sequence (DNA): TGTGCCAGCAGTTTGTTCCACCCGGGGGTAGGGGAAAAACTGTTTTTT. Its translation: CASSLFHPGVGEKLFF. The entire variable domain, with the rest obtained from reference TRBV2 and TRBJ1-4, is as follows: EPEVTQTPSHQVTQMGQEVILRCVPISNHLYFYWYRQILGQKVEFLVSFYNNEISEKSEIFDDQFSVERPDGSNFTLKIRSTKLEDSAMYFCASSLFHPGVGEKLFFGSGTQLSVL.